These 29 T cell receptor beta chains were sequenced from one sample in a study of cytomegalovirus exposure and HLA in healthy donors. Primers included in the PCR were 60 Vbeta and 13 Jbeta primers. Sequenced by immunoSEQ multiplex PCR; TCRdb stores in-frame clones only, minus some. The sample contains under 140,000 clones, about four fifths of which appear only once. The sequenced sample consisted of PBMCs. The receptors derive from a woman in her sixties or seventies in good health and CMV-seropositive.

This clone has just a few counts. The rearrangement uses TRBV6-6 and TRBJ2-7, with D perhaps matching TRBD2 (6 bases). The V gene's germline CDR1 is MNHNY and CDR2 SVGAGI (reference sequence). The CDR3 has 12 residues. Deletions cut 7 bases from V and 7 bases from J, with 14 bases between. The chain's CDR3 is CASTYVGGEQYF. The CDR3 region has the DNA TGTGCCAGCACCTACGTGGGGGGAGAGCAGTACTTC.

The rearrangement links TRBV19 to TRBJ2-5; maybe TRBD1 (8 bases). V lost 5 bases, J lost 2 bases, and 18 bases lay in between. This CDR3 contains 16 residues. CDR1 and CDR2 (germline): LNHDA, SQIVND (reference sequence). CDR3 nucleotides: TGTGCCAGTAGTGCACTCAGGGGGCGGGAGCAAGAGACCCAGTACTTC. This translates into CASSALRGREQETQYF.

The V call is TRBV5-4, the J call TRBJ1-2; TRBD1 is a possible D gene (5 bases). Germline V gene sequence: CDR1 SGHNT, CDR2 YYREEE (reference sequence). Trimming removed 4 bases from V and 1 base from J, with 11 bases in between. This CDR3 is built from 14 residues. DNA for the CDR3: TGTGCCAGCAGCCCCTACGGGGGTAACTATGGCTACACCTTC. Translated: CASSPYGGNYGYTF.

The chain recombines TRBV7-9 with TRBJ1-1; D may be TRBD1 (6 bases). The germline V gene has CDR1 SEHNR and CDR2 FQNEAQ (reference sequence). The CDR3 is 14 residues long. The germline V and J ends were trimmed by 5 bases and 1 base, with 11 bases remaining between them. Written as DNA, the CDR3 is TGTGCCAGCAGCATCCTCAGGGGGAACACTGAAGCTTTCTTT. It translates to CASSILRGNTEAFF.

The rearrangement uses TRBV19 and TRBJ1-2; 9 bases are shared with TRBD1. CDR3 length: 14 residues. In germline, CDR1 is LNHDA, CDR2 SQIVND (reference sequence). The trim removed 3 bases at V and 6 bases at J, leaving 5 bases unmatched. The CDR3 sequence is CASSIVGTGNGYTF. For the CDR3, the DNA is TGTGCCAGTAGTATCGTGGGGACAGGGAATGGCTACACCTTC.

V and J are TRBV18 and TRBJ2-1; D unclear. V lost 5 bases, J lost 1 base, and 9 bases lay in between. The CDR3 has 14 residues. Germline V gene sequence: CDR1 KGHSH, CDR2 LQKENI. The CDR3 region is CASSNPGSYNEQFF. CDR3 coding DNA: TGTGCCAGCTCAAACCCCGGGTCCTACAATGAGCAGTTCTTC.

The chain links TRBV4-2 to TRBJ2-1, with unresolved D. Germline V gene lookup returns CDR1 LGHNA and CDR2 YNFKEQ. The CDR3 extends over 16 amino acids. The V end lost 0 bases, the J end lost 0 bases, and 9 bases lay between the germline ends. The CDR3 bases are TGTGCCAGCAGCCAAGATGGAAGGAGCTCCTACAATGAGCAGTTCTTC. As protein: CASSQDGRSSYNEQFF.

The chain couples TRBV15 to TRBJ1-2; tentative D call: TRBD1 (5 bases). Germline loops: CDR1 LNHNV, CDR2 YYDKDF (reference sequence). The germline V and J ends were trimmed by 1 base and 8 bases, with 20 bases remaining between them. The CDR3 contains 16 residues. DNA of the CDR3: TGTGCCACCAGCAGAGGAAGTCTCGGGCAGGGCGAGGGCTACACCTTC. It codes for CATSRGSLGQGEGYTF.

CDR3: CASSAGLAGRGETQYF. The DNA for the CDR3 is TGCGCCAGCAGCGCGGGACTAGCGGGAAGGGGAGAGACCCAGTACTTC. The chain joins TRBV5-1 to TRBJ2-5, with TRBD2 identical over 13 bases. The germline gives CDR1 SGHRS, CDR2 YFSETQ. Losses at the gene ends were 4 bases for V and 4 bases for J; bases not matched to a gene: 7. This CDR3 is 16 amino acids long.

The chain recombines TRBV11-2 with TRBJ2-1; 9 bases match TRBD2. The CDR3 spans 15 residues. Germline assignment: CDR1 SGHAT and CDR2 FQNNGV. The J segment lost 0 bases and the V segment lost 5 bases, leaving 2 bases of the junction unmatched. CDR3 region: CASSPTSGSYNEQFF. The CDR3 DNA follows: TGTGCCAGCAGCCCGACTAGCGGCTCCTACAATGAGCAGTTCTTC.

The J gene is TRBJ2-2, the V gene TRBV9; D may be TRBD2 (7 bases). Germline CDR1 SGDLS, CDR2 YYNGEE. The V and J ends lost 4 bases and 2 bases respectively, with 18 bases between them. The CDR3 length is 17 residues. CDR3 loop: CASSYQGRESNTGELFF. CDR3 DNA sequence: TGTGCCAGCAGCTACCAGGGGCGGGAGTCAAACACCGGGGAGCTGTTTTTT.

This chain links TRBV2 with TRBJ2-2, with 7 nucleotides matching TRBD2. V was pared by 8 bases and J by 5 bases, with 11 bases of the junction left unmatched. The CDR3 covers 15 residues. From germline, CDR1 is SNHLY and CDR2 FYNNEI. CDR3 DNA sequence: TGTGCCAGCTCAATCGGGTCGGGGGGAACCGGGGAGCTGTTTTTT. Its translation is CASSIGSGGTGELFF.

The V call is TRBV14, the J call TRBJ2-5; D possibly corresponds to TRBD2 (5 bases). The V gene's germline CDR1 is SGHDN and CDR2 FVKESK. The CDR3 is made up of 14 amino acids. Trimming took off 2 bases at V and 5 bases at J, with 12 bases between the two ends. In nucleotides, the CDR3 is TGTGCCAGCAGCCAACGGACTGCTCACGAGACCCAGTACTTC. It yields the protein CASSQRTAHETQYF.

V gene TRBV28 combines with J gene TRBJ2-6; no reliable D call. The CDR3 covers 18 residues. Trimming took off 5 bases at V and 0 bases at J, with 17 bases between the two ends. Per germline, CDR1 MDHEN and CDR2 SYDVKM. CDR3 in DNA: TGTGCCAGCAGTCCCGTTAGCATAAGAGTCTCTGGGGCCAACGTCCTGACTTTC. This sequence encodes CASSPVSIRVSGANVLTF.

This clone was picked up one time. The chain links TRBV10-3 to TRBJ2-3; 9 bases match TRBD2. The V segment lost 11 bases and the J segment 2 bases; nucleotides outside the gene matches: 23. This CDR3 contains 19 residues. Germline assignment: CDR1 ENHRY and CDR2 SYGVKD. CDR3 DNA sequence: TGTGCCCCCCTGATTTTTAGGATTGGCGGGAGGGTGTACACAGATACGCAGTATTTT. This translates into CAPLIFRIGGRVYTDTQYF.

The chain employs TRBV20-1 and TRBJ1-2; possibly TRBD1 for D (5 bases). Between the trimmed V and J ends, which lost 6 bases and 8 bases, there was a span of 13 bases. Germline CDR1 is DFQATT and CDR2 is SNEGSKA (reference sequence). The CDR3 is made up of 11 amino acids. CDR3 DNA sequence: TGCAGTGCAGACTCCCGGGGGGGCTACACCTTC. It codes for CSADSRGGYTF.

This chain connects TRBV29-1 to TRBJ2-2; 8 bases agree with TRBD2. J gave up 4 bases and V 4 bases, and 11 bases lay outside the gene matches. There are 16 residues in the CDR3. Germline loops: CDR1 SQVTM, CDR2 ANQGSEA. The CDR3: CSVGKRAGVGTGELFF. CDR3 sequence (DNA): TGCAGCGTTGGCAAGAGAGCGGGAGTCGGCACCGGGGAGCTGTTTTTT.

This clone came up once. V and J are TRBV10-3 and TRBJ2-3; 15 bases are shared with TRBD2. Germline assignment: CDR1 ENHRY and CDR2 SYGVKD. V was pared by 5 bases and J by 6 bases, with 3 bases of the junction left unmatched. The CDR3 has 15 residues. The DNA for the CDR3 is TGTGCCATCAGTAGGACTAGCGGGAGGGGTGATACGCAGTATTTT. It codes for CAISRTSGRGDTQYF.

CDR3 sequence reads: CASSCPDRGFPNYGYTF. The CDR3 DNA reads TGTGCCAGCAGCTGCCCGGACAGGGGTTTTCCTAACTATGGCTACACCTTC. V usage is TRBV11-3 and J usage is TRBJ1-2; 9 bases map to TRBD1. This CDR3 is 17 amino acids long. Trimming at V came to 4 bases and at J to 0 bases, leaving 9 bases not matched to a gene. Germline CDR1 SGHNT, CDR2 YENEEA.

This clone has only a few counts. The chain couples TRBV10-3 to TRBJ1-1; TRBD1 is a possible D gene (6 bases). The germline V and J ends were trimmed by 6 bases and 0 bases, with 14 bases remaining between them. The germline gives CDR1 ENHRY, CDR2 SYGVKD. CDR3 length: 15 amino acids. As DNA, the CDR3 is TGTGCCATCAGGGGGGGGCGTTGGGTGAACACTGAAGCTTTCTTT. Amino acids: CAIRGGRWVNTEAFF.

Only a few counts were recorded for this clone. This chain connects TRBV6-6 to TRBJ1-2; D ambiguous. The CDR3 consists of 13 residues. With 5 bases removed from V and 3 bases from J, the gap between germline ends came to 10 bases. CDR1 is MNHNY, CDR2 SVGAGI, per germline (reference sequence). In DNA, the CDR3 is TGTGCCAGCAGTATAGCGGGCCACTATGGCTACACCTTC. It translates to CASSIAGHYGYTF.

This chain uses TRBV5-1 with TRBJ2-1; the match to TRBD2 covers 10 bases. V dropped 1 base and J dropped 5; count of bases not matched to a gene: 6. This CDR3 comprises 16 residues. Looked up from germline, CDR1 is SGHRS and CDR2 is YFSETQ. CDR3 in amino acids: CASSLQSSGRNNEQFF. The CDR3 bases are TGCGCCAGCAGCTTGCAGTCTAGCGGGAGAAACAATGAGCAGTTCTTC.

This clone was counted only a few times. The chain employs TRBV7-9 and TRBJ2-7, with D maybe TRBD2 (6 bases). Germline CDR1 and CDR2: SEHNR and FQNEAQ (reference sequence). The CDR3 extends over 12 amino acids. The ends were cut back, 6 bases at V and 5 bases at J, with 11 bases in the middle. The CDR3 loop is CASSPTGDEQYF. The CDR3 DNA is TGTGCCAGCAGTCCCACGGGGGACGAGCAGTACTTC.

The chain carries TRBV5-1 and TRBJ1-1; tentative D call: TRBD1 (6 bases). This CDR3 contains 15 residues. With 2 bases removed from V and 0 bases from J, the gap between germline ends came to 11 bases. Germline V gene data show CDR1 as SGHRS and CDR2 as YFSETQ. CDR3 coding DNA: TGCGCCAGCAGCTTCAGTGGACAGCTGAACACTGAAGCTTTCTTT. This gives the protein CASSFSGQLNTEAFF.

The CDR3 coding sequence is TGTGCGAGGAGAGGGGAGACTAGCGCGAACAATGAGCAGTTCTTC. This sequence encodes CARRGETSANNEQFF. The V and J genes are TRBV30 and TRBJ2-1, with 8 positions matching TRBD2. The CDR3 covers 15 residues. Germline CDR1 and CDR2: GTSNPN and SVGIG (reference sequence). Together with reference TRBV30 and TRBJ2-1, the CDR3 gives the full variable domain: SQTIHQWPATLVQPVGSPLSLECTVEGTSNPNLYWYRQAAGRGLQLLFYSVGIGQISSEVPQNLSASRPQDRQFILSSKKLLLSDSGFYLCARRGETSANNEQFFGPGTRLTVL.

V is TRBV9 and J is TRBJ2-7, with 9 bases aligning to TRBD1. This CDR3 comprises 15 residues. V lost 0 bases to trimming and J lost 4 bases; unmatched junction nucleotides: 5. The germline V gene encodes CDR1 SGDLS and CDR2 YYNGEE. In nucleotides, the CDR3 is TGTGCCAGCAGCGTAGGGGGACAGGGTGCGTACGAGCAGTACTTC. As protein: CASSVGGQGAYEQYF.

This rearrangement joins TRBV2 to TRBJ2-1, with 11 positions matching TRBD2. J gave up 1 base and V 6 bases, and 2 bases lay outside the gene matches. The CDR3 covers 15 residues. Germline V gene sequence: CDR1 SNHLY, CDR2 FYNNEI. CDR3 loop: CASRGTSGSYNEQFF. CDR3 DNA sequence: TGTGCCAGCAGGGGGACTAGCGGATCCTACAATGAGCAGTTCTTC.

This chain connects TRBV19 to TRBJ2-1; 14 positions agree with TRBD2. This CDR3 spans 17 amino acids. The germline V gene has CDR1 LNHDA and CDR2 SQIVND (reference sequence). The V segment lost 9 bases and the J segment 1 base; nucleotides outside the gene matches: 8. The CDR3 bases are TGTGCCAGCAAGGGACTAGCGGGAGTAGGGTCCTACAATGAGCAGTTCTTC. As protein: CASKGLAGVGSYNEQFF.

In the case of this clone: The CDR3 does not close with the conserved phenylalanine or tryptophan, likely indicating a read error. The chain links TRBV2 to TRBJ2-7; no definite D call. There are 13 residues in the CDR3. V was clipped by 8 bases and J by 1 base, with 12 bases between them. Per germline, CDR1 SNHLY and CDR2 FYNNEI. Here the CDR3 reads CASVPSRSYEQYL. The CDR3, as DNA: TGTGCCAGCGTACCTAGTCGGTCCTACGAGCAGTACCTC.